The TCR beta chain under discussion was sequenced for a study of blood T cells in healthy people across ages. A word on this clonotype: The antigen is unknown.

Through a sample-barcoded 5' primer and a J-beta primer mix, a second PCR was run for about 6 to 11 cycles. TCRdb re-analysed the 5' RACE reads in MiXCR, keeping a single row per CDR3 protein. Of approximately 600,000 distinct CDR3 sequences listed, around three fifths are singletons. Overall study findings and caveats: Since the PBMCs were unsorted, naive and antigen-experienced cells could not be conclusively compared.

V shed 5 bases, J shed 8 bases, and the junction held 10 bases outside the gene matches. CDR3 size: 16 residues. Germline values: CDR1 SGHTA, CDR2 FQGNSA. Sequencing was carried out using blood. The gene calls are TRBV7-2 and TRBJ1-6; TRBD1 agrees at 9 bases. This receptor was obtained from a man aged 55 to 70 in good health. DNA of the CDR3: TGTGCCAGCAGCCTAGGGACAGGGCCGCATGATTCACCCCTCCACTTT. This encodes CASSLGTGPHDSPLHF.